Following are 8 T cell receptor beta chains from one sample sequenced in a study of tumor-infiltrating lymphocytes in primary liver carcinoma. Joint extraction of RNA and DNA used about 17-33 mg of bulk tissue that was unsorted. Synthesis of TCR beta cDNA was carried out from around 500 ng total RNA with a constant-region primer. TCR beta libraries came from three nested multiplex PCR rounds using slightly modified ARM-PCR. TRBV1-TRBV30 forward and Cbeta reverse primers drove the first two approximately 11-cycle rounds. TCRdb re-called the multiplex PCR reads through MiXCR, storing one row per CDR3 protein. The sample shows 100,000 or so distinct CDR3 sequences, roughly 69% of them seen only once. Source material: liver tumor tissue from sampling region 5. Stated subset: tumor region T5, tumor centre. These receptors came from a woman aged 60-75 years with primary liver carcinoma and hepatitis B virus infection.

Note on this clonotype: Germline is not matched at one junction end, which may reflect a read error. This chain joins TRBV12-3 or TRBV12-4 and TRBJ2-7; 9 bases match TRBD2. This CDR3 is built from 13 residues. In DNA form, the CDR3 reads TGTGCCAGCAAAGCAGCGGGAGGCTACGAGCCGCACTTC. This gives the protein CASKAAGGYEPHF.

The V call is TRBV12-3 or TRBV12-4, the J call TRBJ1-1; tentatively, D is TRBD1 (6 bases). The CDR3 extends over 13 amino acids. Trimming stripped 2 bases from V and 12 bases from J, with 16 bases between. DNA for the CDR3: TGTGCCAGCAGTTTAAGGCGGGGGCGGAGGACTTTCTTT. This gives the protein CASSLRRGRRTFF.

This clonotype has just a few counts. The chain recombines TRBV11-2 with TRBJ2-2; no definite D call. The CDR3 consists of 17 residues. CDR1 is SGHAT, CDR2 FQNNGV, per germline. V was cut by 5 bases and J by 5 bases, with 21 bases left in between. This chain's CDR3 is CASSPLPGRGGTGELFF. The CDR3 nucleotides are TGTGCCAGCAGCCCCCTTCCCGGACGTGGTGGTACCGGGGAGCTGTTTTTT.

This sequence joins TRBV30 and TRBJ2-7; a possible D gene is TRBD1 (5 bases). The V end was cut by 1 base, the J end by 3 bases, with 19 bases between. The CDR3 length is 16 residues. CDR1 and CDR2 from the germline V gene are GTSNPN and SVGIG (reference sequence). The CDR3 is CAWSDRRGIFVYEQYF. The DNA of the CDR3 is TGTGCCTGGAGTGATCGTAGGGGAATTTTCGTCTACGAGCAGTACTTC.

Points on this clonotype: At one boundary the junction diverges from the germline segment, which might be a read error. The chain links TRBV29-1 to TRBJ2-2; TRBD2 aligns across 8 bases. CDR1 and CDR2 (germline): SQVTM, ANQGSEA. This CDR3 has 15 amino acids. This CDR3 is CSVKGLVTNTGELLF. In DNA form, the CDR3 reads TGCAGCGTAAAGGGACTAGTGACGAACACCGGGGAGCTGTTATTT.

This clonotype was observed a handful of times. The V call is TRBV18, the J call TRBJ2-1, with 7 bases aligning to TRBD2. The germline V gene has CDR1 KGHSH and CDR2 LQKENI. This CDR3 spans 15 amino acids. V was pared by 3 bases and J by 3 bases, with 5 bases of the junction left unmatched. The CDR3 bases are TGTGCCAGCTCACCGGGAGGGAGTGGCTACAATGAGCAGTTCTTC. Its translation: CASSPGGSGYNEQFF. The full variable domain, in which reference TRBV18 and TRBJ2-1 provide the parts outside the CDR3, is NAGVMQNPRHLVRRRGQEARLRCSPMKGHSHVYWYRQLPEEGLKFMVYLQKENIIDESGMPKERFSAEFPKEGPSILRIQQVVRGDSAAYFCASSPGGSGYNEQFFGPGTRLTVL.

A note on this clonotype: Its ends do not fully match the called genes, so a read error is possible. The rearrangement uses TRBV11-2 and TRBJ2-7, with 7 bases fitting TRBD1. Germline lookup yields CDR1 SGHAT and CDR2 FQNNGV. CDR3 size: 14 residues. CDR3 in amino acids: CARSSGTGQFEQYF. In DNA, the CDR3 is TGTGCCCGCAGCTCAGGGACGGGACAGTTCGAGCAGTACTTC. The variable domain in full, completed from reference TRBV11-2 and TRBJ2-7, reads EAGVAQSPRYKIIEKRQSVAFWCNPISGHATLYWYQQILGQGPKLLIQFQNNGVVDDSQLPKDRFSAERLKGVDSTLKIQPAKLEDSAVYLCARSSGTGQFEQYFGPGTRLTVT.

A word on this clonotype: One base away lies a much larger clone, so this may be a sequencing read error. This CDR3 reads CNVRSPTGSGNTIYF. CDR3 DNA sequence: TGCAACGTCCGAAGCCCGACAGGATCTGGAAACACCATATATTTT. The chain couples TRBV29-1 to TRBJ1-3, with D tentatively TRBD1 (6 bases). CDR1 and CDR2 from the germline V gene are SQVTM and ANQGSEA. The CDR3 has 15 amino acids.